A single sample gave rise to the 4 T cell receptor beta chains below, sequenced in a study of blood T cell repertoires in COVID-19. The repertoire was sequenced with immunoSEQ multiplex PCR; TCRdb's copy has only in-frame clones and lacks some. The repertoire includes 190,000 or so clones, around four fifths of them detected once, and around 1% sits in the top ten. Material: peripheral blood. The receptor set was obtained from a man between 60 and 70 years old with COVID-19, enrolled during active disease.

The rearrangement links TRBV5-4 to TRBJ2-2; TRBD1 aligns across 8 bases. V trimming: 4 bases; J trimming: 3 bases; junction bases outside the gene matches: 2. Looked up from germline, CDR1 is SGHNT and CDR2 is YYREEE (reference sequence). This CDR3 comprises 14 residues. The CDR3 here is CASSKTGDTGELFF. Here the CDR3 DNA reads TGTGCCAGCAGCAAGACAGGGGACACCGGGGAGCTGTTTTTT.

The gene calls are TRBV5-1 and TRBJ2-7, with 7 bases that match TRBD2. With V trimmed by 0 bases and J by 6 bases, 9 bases remained unmatched. The germline CDR1 and CDR2 sequences are SGHRS and YFSETQ. The CDR3 extends over 15 amino acids. The CDR3 region is CASSLAAGAISEQYF. DNA for the CDR3: TGCGCCAGCAGCTTGGCGGCGGGAGCAATCTCCGAGCAGTACTTC.

This chain joins TRBV7-8 and TRBJ1-2; D may be TRBD1 (6 bases). The CDR3 totals 18 residues. V was clipped by 5 bases and J by 0 bases, with 22 bases between them. Germline CDR1 is SGHVS and CDR2 is FQNEAQ. CDR3 DNA: TGTGCCAGCAGCGGGGGATACGCCCGGGGGGCCCCTAACTATGGCTACACCTTC. This sequence encodes CASSGGYARGAPNYGYTF.

This clone was recorded only once. The chain recombines TRBV19 with TRBJ2-3; D possibly corresponds to TRBD1 (6 bases). The CDR3 runs to 16 residues. The V and J ends lost 0 bases and 5 bases respectively, with 15 bases between them. The germline V gene encodes CDR1 LNHDA and CDR2 SQIVND (reference sequence). The CDR3 sequence is CASSIDATGWRDTQYF. The CDR3 bases are TGTGCCAGTAGTATAGATGCGACAGGTTGGAGAGATACGCAGTATTTT.